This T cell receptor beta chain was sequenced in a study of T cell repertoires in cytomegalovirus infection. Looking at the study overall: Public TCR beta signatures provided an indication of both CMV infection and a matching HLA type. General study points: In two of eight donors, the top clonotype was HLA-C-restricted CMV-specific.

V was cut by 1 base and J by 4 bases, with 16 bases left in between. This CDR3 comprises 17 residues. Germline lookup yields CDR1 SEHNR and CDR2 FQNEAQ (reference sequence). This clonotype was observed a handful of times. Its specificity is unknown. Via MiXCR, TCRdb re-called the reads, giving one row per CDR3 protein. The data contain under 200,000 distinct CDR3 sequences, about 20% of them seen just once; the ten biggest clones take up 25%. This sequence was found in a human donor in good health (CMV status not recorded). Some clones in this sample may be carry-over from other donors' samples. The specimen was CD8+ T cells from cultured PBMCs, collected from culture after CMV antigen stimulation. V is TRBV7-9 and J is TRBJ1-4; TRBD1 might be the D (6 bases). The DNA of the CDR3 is TGTGCCAGCAGCTTAGGGGGGCAGGGGAACCTTAATGAAAAACTGTTTTTT. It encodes CASSLGGQGNLNEKLFF.